The entry below describes one TCR beta chain. Its target is unknown. This entry comes from a study of cytomegalovirus exposure and HLA in healthy donors. Whole-study results and caveats: The authors later found HLA-associated TCR beta chains more clonally expanded than equally common others.

Trimming removed 6 bases from V and 0 bases from J, with 8 bases in between. Germline V gene sequence: CDR1 SQVTM, CDR2 ANQGSEA. This CDR3 region has 12 residues. A multiplex PCR was run with 60 Vbeta primers and 13 Jbeta primers. Sequencing was performed with immunoSEQ multiplex PCR; in TCRdb, only in-frame clones are kept and a portion is missing. In total, the table holds around 210,000 clones. Material for sequencing was PBMCs. This TCR derives from a young woman in good health and CMV-seropositive. The chain uses TRBV29-1 and TRBJ2-5, with a possible D match to TRBD2 (5 bases). The CDR3 protein is CSVGLNQETQYF. For the CDR3, the DNA is TGCAGCGTCGGACTGAACCAAGAGACCCAGTACTTC.